This record looks at one TCR beta chain sequence and its context. The data were taken from a study of cytomegalovirus exposure and HLA in healthy donors. 13 Jbeta primers and 60 Vbeta primers were used for the PCR. TCRdb's table, derived via immunoSEQ multiplex PCR, lists solely in-frame clones and lacks some. The sample yields around 300,000 clones, about 90% seen once. The V end lost 5 bases, the J end lost 2 bases, and 10 bases lay between the germline ends. This CDR3 is built from 14 residues. In germline, CDR1 is MNHNY, CDR2 SVGAGI (reference sequence). The specimen sequenced was PBMCs. This sequence joins TRBV6-6 and TRBJ1-3, with TRBD1 as a possible D gene (6 bases). The TCR comes from a woman aged 18-29 years in good health and CMV-seronegative. The CDR3 is CASSDTGTGNTIYF. The CDR3, as DNA: TGTGCCAGCAGTGACACAGGGACTGGAAACACCATATATTTT.